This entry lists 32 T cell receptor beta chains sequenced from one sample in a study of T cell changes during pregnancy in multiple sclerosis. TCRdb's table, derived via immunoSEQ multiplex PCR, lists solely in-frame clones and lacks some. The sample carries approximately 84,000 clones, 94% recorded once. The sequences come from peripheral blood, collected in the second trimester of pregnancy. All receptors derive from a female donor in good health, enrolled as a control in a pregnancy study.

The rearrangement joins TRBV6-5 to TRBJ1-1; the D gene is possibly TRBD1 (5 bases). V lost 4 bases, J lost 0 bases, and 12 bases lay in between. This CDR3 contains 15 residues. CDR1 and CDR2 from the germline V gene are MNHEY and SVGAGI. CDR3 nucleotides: TGTGCCAGCAGTTTGCAAGGGGTCCTGAACACTGAAGCTTTCTTT. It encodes CASSLQGVLNTEAFF.

CDR3 in amino acids: CASAPRQSYNEQFF. In nucleotides, the CDR3 is TGTGCTAGTGCCCCACGACAGTCCTACAATGAGCAGTTCTTC. The chain is built from TRBV12-5 and TRBJ2-1, with D perhaps matching TRBD1 (5 bases). CDR1 and CDR2 from the germline V gene are LGHNT and FRNRAP. Trimming left V 7 bases short and J 1 base short, with 11 bases between. The CDR3 runs 14 residues.

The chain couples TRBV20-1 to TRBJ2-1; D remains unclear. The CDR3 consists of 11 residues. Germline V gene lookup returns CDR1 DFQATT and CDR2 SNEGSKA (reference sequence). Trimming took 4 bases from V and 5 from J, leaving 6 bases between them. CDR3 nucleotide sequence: TGCAGTGCTATCTCGGACAATGAGCAGTTCTTC. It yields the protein CSAISDNEQFF.

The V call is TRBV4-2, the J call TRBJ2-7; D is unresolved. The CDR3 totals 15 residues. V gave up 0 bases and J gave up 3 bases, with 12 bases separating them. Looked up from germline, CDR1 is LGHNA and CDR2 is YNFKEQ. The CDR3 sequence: CASSQDLGAGYEQYF. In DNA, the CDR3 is TGTGCCAGCAGCCAAGATCTGGGCGCAGGCTACGAGCAGTACTTC.

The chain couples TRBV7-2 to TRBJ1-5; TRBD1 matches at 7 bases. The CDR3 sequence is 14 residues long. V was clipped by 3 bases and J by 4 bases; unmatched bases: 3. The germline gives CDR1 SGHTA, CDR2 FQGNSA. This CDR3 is CASSLTGINQPQHF. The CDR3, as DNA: TGTGCCAGCAGCTTGACAGGGATTAATCAGCCCCAGCATTTT.

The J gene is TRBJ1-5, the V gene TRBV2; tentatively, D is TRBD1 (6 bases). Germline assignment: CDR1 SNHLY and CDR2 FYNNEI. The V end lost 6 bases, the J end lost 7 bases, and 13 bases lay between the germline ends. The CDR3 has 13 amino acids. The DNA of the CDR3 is TGTGCCAGCAGGAGGGACACGGTCCAGCCCCAGCATTTT. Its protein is CASRRDTVQPQHF.

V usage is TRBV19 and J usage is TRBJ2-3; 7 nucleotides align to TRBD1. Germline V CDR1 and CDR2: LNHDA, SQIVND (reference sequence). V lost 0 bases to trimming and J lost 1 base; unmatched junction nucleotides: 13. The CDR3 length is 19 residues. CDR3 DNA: TGTGCCAGTAGTATAGATCCCGGGACAGAGGAATTGGGCACAGATACGCAGTATTTT. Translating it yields CASSIDPGTEELGTDTQYF.

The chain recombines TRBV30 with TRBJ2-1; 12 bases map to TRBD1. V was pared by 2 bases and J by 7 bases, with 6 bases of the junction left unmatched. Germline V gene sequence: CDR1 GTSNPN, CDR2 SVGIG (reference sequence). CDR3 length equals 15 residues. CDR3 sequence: CAWSLGDRGRNEQFF. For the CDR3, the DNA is TGTGCCTGGAGTCTAGGGGACAGGGGGCGGAATGAGCAGTTCTTC.

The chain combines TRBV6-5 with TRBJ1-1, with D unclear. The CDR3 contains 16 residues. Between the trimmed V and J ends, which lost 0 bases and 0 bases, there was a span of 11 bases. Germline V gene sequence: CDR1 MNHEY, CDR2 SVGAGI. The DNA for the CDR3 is TGTGCCAGCAGTTACTCAGTCCCGCACATGAACACTGAAGCTTTCTTT. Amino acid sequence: CASSYSVPHMNTEAFF.

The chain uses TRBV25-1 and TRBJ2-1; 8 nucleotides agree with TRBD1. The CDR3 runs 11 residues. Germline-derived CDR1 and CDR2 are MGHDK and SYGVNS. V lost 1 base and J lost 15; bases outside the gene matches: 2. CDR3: CASSEWDRPFF. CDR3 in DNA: TGTGCCAGCAGTGAATGGGACAGGCCGTTCTTC.

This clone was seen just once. DNA for the CDR3: TGTGCCAGCAGCCCACAGGGGATGGAAAACATTCAGTACTTC. Translation: CASSPQGMENIQYF. This chain links TRBV7-9 with TRBJ2-4; TRBD1 matches 7 bases. Germline lookup yields CDR1 SEHNR and CDR2 FQNEAQ (reference sequence). Trimming at V came to 5 bases and at J to 5 bases, leaving 6 bases not matched to a gene. The CDR3 is made up of 14 amino acids. The full variable domain, with the rest looked up from reference TRBV7-9 and TRBJ2-4, is DTGVSQNPRHKITKRGQNVTFRCDPISEHNRLYWYRQTLGQGPEFLTYFQNEAQLEKSRLLSDRFSAERPKGSFSTLEIQRTEQGDSAMYLCASSPQGMENIQYFGAGTRLSVL.

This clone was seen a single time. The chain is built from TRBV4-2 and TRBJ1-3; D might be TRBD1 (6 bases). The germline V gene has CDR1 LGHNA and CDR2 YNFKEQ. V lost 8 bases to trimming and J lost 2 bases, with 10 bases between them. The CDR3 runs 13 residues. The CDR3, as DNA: TGTGCCAGCGGACAGTCCGCTGGAAACACCATATATTTT. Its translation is CASGQSAGNTIYF.

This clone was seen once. The CDR3 region has the DNA TGTGCCAGCAGCCCAGGAGGGACAACTAATGAAAAACTGTTTTTT. It is translated as CASSPGGTTNEKLFF. The chain uses TRBV7-9 and TRBJ1-4; D is unclear. The germline V gene has CDR1 SEHNR and CDR2 FQNEAQ (reference sequence). Trimming left V 5 bases short and J 0 bases short, with 10 bases between. The CDR3 is 15 amino acids. Complete variable domain (other parts from reference TRBV7-9 and TRBJ1-4): DTGVSQNPRHKITKRGQNVTFRCDPISEHNRLYWYRQTLGQGPEFLTYFQNEAQLEKSRLLSDRFSAERPKGSFSTLEIQRTEQGDSAMYLCASSPGGTTNEKLFFGSGTQLSVL.

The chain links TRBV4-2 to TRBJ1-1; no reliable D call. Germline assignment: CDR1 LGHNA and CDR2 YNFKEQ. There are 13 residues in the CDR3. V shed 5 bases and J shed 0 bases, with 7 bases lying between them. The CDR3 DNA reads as TGTGCCAGCAGCAGAGAAATGAACACTGAAGCTTTCTTT. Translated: CASSREMNTEAFF.

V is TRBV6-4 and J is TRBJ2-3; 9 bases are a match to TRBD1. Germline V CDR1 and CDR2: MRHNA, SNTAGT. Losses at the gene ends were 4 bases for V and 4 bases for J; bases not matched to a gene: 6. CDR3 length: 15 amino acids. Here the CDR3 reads CASSGGTGQADTQYF. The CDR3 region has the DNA TGTGCCAGCAGTGGAGGGACAGGGCAGGCAGATACGCAGTATTTT.

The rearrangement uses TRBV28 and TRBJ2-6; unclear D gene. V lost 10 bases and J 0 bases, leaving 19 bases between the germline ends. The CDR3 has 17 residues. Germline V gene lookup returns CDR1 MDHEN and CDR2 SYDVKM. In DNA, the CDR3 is TGTGCCACCAGCGTTTTCAGTGAGGACTCTGGGGCCAACGTCCTGACTTTC. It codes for CATSVFSEDSGANVLTF.

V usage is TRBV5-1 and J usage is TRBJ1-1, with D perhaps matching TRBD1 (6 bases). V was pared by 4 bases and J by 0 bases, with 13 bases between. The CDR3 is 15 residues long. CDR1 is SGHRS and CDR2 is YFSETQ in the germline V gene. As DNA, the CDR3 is TGCGCCAGCAGCATGAAACAGGGAATGAACACTGAAGCTTTCTTT. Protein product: CASSMKQGMNTEAFF.

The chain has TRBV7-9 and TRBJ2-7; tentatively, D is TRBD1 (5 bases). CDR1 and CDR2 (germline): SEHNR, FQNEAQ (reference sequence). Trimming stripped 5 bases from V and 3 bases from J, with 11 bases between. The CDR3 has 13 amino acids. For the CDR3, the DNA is TGTGCCAGCAGCCCCGCGACAGACTACGAGCAGTACTTC. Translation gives CASSPATDYEQYF.

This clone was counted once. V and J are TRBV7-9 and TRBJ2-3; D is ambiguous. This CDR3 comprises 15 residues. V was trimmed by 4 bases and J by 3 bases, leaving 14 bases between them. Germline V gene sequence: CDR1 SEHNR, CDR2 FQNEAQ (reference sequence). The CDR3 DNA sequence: TGTGCCAGCAGCTCCTATTCGGAGCTAACAGATACGCAGTATTTT. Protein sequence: CASSSYSELTDTQYF.

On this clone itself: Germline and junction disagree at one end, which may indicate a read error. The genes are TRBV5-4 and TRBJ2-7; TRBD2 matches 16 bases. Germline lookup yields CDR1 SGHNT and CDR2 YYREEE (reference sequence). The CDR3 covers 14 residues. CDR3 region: CASREGLAGGPDLF. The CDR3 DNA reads TGTGCCAGCAGAGAGGGACTAGCGGGAGGGCCCGACCTCTTC.

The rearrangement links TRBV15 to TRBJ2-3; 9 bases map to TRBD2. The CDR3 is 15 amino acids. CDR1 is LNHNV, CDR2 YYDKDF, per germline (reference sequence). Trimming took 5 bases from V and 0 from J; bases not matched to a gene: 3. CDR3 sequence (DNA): TGTGCCACCAGCGCAACTAGCGGGAGCACAGATACGCAGTATTTT. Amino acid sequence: CATSATSGSTDTQYF.

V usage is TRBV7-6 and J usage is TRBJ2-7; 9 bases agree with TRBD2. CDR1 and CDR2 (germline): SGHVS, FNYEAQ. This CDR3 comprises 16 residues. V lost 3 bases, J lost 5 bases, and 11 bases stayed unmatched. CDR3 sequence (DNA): TGTGCCAGCAGCTTTCACCCAGCGGGAGGCAAGAACGAGCAGTACTTC. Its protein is CASSFHPAGGKNEQYF.

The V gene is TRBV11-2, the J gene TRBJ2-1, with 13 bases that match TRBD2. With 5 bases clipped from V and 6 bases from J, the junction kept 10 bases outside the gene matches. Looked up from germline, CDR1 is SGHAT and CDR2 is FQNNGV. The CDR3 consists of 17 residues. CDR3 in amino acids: CASSHGTSGMRSNEQFF. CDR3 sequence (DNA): TGTGCCAGCAGCCACGGGACTAGCGGGATGCGGTCCAATGAGCAGTTCTTC. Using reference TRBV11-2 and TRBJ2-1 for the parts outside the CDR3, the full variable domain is EAGVAQSPRYKIIEKRQSVAFWCNPISGHATLYWYQQILGQGPKLLIQFQNNGVVDDSQLPKDRFSAERLKGVDSTLKIQPAKLEDSAVYLCASSHGTSGMRSNEQFFGPGTRLTVL.

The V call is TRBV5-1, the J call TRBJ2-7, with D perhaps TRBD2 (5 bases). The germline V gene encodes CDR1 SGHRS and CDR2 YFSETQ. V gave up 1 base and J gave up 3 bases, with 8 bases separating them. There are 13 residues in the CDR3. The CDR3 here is CASSLNGNYEQYF. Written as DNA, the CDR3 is TGCGCCAGCAGCTTGAACGGGAACTACGAGCAGTACTTC.

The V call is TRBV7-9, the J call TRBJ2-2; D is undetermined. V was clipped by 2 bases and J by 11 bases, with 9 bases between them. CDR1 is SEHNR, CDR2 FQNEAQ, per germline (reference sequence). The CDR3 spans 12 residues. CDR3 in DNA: TGTGCCAGCAGCTTATCGTCCGTCGAGCTGTTTTTT. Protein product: CASSLSSVELFF.

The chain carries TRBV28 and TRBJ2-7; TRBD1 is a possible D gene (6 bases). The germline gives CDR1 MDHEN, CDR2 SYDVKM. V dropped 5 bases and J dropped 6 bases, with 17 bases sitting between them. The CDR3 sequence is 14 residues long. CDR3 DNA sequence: TGTGCCAGCAGTGTAGACAGGCCGAGGGGCGAGCAGTACTTC. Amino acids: CASSVDRPRGEQYF.

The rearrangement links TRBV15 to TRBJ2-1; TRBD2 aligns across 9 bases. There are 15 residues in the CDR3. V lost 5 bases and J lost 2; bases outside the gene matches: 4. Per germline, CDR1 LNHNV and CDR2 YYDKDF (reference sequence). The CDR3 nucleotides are TGTGCCACCAGCCCAATAGCGGGGGCCTACAATGAGCAGTTCTTC. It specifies CATSPIAGAYNEQFF. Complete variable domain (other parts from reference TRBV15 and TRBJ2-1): DAMVIQNPRYQVTQFGKPVTLSCSQTLNHNVMYWYQQKSSQAPKLLFHYYDKDFNNEADTPDNFQSRRPNTSFCFLDIRSPGLGDTAMYLCATSPIAGAYNEQFFGPGTRLTVL.

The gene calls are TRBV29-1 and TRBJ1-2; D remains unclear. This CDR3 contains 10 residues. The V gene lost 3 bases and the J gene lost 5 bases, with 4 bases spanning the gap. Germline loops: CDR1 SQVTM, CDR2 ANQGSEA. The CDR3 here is CSVDRYGYTF. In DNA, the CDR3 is TGCAGCGTTGACAGATATGGCTACACCTTC.

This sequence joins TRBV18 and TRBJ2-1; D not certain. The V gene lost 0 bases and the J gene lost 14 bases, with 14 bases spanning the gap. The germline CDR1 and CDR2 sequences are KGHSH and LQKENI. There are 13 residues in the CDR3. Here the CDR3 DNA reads TGTGCCAGCTCACCACCAACAGACCCAACGGAGTTCTTC. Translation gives CASSPPTDPTEFF. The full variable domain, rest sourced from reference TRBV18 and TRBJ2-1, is NAGVMQNPRHLVRRRGQEARLRCSPMKGHSHVYWYRQLPEEGLKFMVYLQKENIIDESGMPKERFSAEFPKEGPSILRIQQVVRGDSAAYFCASSPPTDPTEFFGPGTRLTVL.

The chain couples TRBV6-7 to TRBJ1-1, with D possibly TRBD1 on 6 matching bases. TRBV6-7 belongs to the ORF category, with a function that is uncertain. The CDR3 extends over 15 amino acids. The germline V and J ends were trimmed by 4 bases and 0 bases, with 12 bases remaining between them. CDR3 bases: TGTGCCAGCAGTTGGCCAGGGGCCCTGAACACTGAAGCTTTCTTT. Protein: CASSWPGALNTEAFF.

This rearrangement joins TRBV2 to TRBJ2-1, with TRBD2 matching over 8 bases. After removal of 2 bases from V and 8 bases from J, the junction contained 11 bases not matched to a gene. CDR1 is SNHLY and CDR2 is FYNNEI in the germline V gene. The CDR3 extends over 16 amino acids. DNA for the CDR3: TGTGCCAGCAGTGAAAGGGGGACTAGACTAGGCGATGAGCAGTTCTTC. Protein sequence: CASSERGTRLGDEQFF.

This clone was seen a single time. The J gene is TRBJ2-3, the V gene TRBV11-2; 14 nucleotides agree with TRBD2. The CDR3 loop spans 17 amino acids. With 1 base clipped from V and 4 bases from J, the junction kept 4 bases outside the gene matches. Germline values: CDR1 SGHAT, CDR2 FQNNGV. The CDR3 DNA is TGTGCCAGCAGCTTAGCCGGGACTAGCGGGAGCGCAGATACGCAGTATTTT. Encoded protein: CASSLAGTSGSADTQYF. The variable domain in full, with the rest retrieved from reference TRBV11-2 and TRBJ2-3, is EAGVAQSPRYKIIEKRQSVAFWCNPISGHATLYWYQQILGQGPKLLIQFQNNGVVDDSQLPKDRFSAERLKGVDSTLKIQPAKLEDSAVYLCASSLAGTSGSADTQYFGPGTRLTVL.